These 12 T cell receptor beta chains originate from one sample sequenced in a study of T cell responses to AZD1222 COVID-19 vaccine (dated by TCRdb to about 2021). According to the study, the label for this sample's time point signals: about 28 days (+/-7) after the second vaccine dose. The treatment or condition label, as the study defines it: meningococcal conjugate vaccine given as trial control. Library preparation was by the immunoSEQ multiplex PCR assay. TCRdb carries this immuneACCESS record with in-frame sequences only. Its versions omit some clonotypes, under half of them owing to an unresolved V gene in the studies checked, with the rest unexplained. For this sample the table gives 100,000 to 150,000 clones, of which roughly 85% were detected only once. More than 7.5% of the sample is held by the ten biggest clonotypes. The source was peripheral blood, collected 28 days after the second dose of the MenACWY control vaccine. These receptor sequences come from an adult who received the MenACWY meningococcal vaccine as a control.

This chain connects TRBV29-1 to TRBJ2-7; 7 bases line up with TRBD2. Germline lookup yields CDR1 SQVTM and CDR2 ANQGSEA. Germline trimming cut 6 bases from V and 6 bases from J; bases unmatched to any gene: 11. The CDR3 covers 13 residues. The CDR3 region has the DNA TGCAGCGTCCGGCTAGCGGACCTCTCCGAGCAGTACTTC. As protein: CSVRLADLSEQYF.

For this clone: The junction shows a germline mismatch at one end, possibly a read error. The gene calls are TRBV19 and TRBJ1-1; D gene uncertain. The CDR3 loop spans 15 amino acids. The germline gives CDR1 LNHDA, CDR2 SQIVND (reference sequence). The CDR3 sequence is CASSILRAANAEAFF. In DNA, the CDR3 is TGTGCCAGTAGTATTCTCCGGGCGGCGAACGCTGAAGCTTTCTTT.

This chain joins TRBV27 and TRBJ2-7; D gene ambiguous. This CDR3 spans 15 amino acids. Germline lookup yields CDR1 MNHEY and CDR2 SMNVEV (reference sequence). V was trimmed by 5 bases and J by 2 bases, leaving 16 bases between them. CDR3 nucleotide sequence: TGTGCCAGCAGTCCCAGTCGGGCAGGTCCCTACGAGCAGTACTTC. It translates to CASSPSRAGPYEQYF.

This clone was seen just once. Other DNA sequences in the sample encode the same CDR3. The V gene is TRBV28, the J gene TRBJ1-2; weak D call: TRBD1 (6 bases). The CDR3 runs 12 residues. Trimming left V 3 bases short and J 4 bases short, with 6 bases between. Germline CDR1 reads MDHEN; CDR2 reads SYDVKM. The CDR3 DNA reads TGTGCCAGCAGTTTGACAGGCTATGGCTACACCTTC. The encoded protein is CASSLTGYGYTF.

The V call is TRBV5-4, the J call TRBJ1-4; TRBD1 might be the D (5 bases). V dropped 3 bases and J dropped 8 bases, with 11 bases sitting between them. Germline V gives CDR1 SGHNT, CDR2 YYREEE (reference sequence). The CDR3 totals 13 residues. Here the CDR3 reads CASSWDSGEKLFF. The DNA for the CDR3 is TGTGCCAGCAGCTGGGACTCGGGGGAAAAACTGTTTTTT.

In this sample, this clone turned up a few times. The rearrangement joins TRBV2 to TRBJ2-7; 11 bases fit TRBD1. The CDR3 is 13 residues long. Germline CDR1 and CDR2: SNHLY and FYNNEI. Trimming removed 9 bases from V and 5 bases from J; junction bases left unmatched: 6. CDR3 residues: CARSGDRGNEQYV. The DNA for the CDR3 is TGTGCCAGAAGCGGGGACAGGGGGAACGAGCAGTACGTC.

The J gene is TRBJ2-4, the V gene TRBV5-4; D is uncertain. V dropped 0 bases and J dropped 0 bases, with 7 bases sitting between them. CDR3 length: 15 amino acids. Germline V gene data show CDR1 as SGHNT and CDR2 as YYREEE (reference sequence). As DNA, the CDR3 is TGTGCCAGCAGCTTGGCCGGGTTAGCCAAAAACATTCAGTACTTC. Amino acids: CASSLAGLAKNIQYF.

This chain links TRBV28 with TRBJ2-1; the match to TRBD2 covers 7 bases. CDR3 length: 15 amino acids. CDR1 is MDHEN and CDR2 is SYDVKM in the germline V gene. Trimming removed 7 bases from V and 2 bases from J; junction bases left unmatched: 8. CDR3 residues: CASMTGGSPYNEQFF. CDR3 DNA sequence: TGTGCCAGCATGACCGGGGGGTCGCCCTACAATGAGCAGTTCTTC.

The chain carries TRBV19 and TRBJ1-4; D is uncertain. Germline assignment: CDR1 LNHDA and CDR2 SQIVND (reference sequence). The V end lost 6 bases, the J end lost 8 bases, and 19 bases lay between the germline ends. CDR3 length equals 15 residues. The CDR3: CASSPEGAQLEKLFF. The DNA for the CDR3 is TGTGCCAGTAGCCCTGAAGGAGCCCAGCTAGAAAAACTGTTTTTT.

The J gene is TRBJ1-3, the V gene TRBV5-1; weak D call: TRBD1 (6 bases). The V and J ends lost 3 bases and 0 bases respectively, with 10 bases between them. Germline CDR1 reads SGHRS; CDR2 reads YFSETQ. The CDR3 has 15 residues. CDR3 sequence reads: CASSSRQDSGNTIYF. CDR3 coding DNA: TGCGCCAGCAGCTCGCGACAGGACTCTGGAAACACCATATATTTT.

The V call is TRBV30, the J call TRBJ1-5; D call uncertain. CDR1 is GTSNPN, CDR2 SVGIG, per germline (reference sequence). This CDR3 is built from 17 residues. Trimming removed 1 base at V and 5 bases at J, with 21 bases between. The CDR3 nucleotides read TGTGCCTGGAGTGCTAAGCATCCAGACCCCCCCCATCAGCCCCAGCATTTT. Translation: CAWSAKHPDPPHQPQHF.

This clone was seen a single time. This chain uses TRBV3-1 (or the pseudogene TRBV3-2) with TRBJ2-1; no clear D. Germline V lookup: CDR1 LGHDT, CDR2 YNNKEL (reference sequence). The V end was cut by 2 bases, the J end by 8 bases, with 10 bases between. This CDR3 comprises 13 residues. Here the CDR3 DNA reads TGTGCCAGCAGCCAATTAGCTGTAGATGAGCAGTTCTTC. As protein: CASSQLAVDEQFF.